The present T cell receptor (beta chain) was sequenced within a study of blood T cell repertoires in COVID-19. The method was immunoSEQ multiplex PCR; TCRdb's version includes in-frame clones alone and lacks a portion of them. Of around 200,000 clones listed, nearly 85% are singletons. J was trimmed by 7 bases and V by 3 bases; bases with no gene match: 5. Germline loops: CDR1 SGHTA, CDR2 FQGNSA. The CDR3 consists of 14 residues. The source of this sequence is a woman aged 25 to 39 with COVID-19, enrolled during active disease. Sequenced sample: peripheral blood. V is TRBV7-2 and J is TRBJ2-4; the match to TRBD1 covers 8 bases. The CDR3 sequence is CASSFGQGANIQYF. The DNA for the CDR3 is TGTGCCAGCAGCTTTGGGCAGGGGGCGAACATTCAGTACTTC.